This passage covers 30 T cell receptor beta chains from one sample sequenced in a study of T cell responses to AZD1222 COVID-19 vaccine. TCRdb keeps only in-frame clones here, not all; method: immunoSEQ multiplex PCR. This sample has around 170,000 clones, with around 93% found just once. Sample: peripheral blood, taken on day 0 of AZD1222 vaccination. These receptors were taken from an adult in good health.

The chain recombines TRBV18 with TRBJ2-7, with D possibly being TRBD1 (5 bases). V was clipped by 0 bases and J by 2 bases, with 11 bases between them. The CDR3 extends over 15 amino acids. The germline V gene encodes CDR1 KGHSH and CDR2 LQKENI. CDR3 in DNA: TGTGCCAGCTCACCACCGGGCAGGGAAACCTACGAGCAGTACTTC. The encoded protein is CASSPPGRETYEQYF.

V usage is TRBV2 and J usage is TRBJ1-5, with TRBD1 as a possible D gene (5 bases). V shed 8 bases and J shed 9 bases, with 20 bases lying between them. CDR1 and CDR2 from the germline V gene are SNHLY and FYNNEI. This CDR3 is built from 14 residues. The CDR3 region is CASRGFGAGGPQHF. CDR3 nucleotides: TGTGCCAGCCGTGGCTTTGGGGCCGGGGGGCCCCAGCATTTT.

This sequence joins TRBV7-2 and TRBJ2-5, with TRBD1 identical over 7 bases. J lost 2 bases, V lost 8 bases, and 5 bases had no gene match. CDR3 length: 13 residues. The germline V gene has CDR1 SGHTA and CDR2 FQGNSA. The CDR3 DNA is TGTGCCAGCGGAAACAGGGGTCAAGAGACCCAGTACTTC. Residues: CASGNRGQETQYF.

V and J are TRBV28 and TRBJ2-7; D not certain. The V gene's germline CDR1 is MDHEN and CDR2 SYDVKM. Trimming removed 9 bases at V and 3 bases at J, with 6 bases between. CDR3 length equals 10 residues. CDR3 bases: TGTGCCAGTGGGTACTACGAGCAGTACTTC. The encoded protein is CASGYYEQYF. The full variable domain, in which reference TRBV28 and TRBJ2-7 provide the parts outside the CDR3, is DVKVTQSSRYLVKRTGEKVFLECVQDMDHENMFWYRQDPGLGLRLIYFSYDVKMKEKGDIPEGYSVSREKKERFSLILESASTNQTSMYLCASGYYEQYFGPGTRLTVT.

The CDR3 region is CASSPATANTEAFF. The CDR3 nucleotides read TGTGCCAGCAGCCCCGCAACAGCGAACACTGAAGCTTTCTTT. The chain is built from TRBV6-2 or TRBV6-3 and TRBJ1-1; the D is unclear. V was cut by 6 bases and J by 1 base, with 12 bases left in between. Germline assignment: CDR1 MNHEY and CDR2 SVGEGT. The CDR3 loop spans 14 amino acids.

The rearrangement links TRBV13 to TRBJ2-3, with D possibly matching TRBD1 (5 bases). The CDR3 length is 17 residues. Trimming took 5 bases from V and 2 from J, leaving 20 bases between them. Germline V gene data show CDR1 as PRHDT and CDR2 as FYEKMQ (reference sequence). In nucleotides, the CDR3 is TGTGCCAGCAGCGGGCCAGGGCCTTCCCTACACACAGATACGCAGTATTTT. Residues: CASSGPGPSLHTDTQYF.

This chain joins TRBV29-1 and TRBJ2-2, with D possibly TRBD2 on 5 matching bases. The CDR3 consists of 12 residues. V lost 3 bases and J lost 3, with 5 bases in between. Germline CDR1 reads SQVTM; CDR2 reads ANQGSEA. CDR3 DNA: TGCAGCGTTGAGCGGGACACCGGGGAGCTGTTTTTT. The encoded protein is CSVERDTGELFF.

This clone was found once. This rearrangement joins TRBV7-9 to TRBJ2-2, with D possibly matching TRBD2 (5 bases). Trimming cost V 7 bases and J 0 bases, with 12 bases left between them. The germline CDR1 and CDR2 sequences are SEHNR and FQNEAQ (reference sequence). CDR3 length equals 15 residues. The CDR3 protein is CASTLSATNTGELFF. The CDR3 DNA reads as TGTGCCAGCACCCTTAGCGCCACGAACACCGGGGAGCTGTTTTTT. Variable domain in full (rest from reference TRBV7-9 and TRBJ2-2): DTGVSQNPRHKITKRGQNVTFRCDPISEHNRLYWYRQTLGQGPEFLTYFQNEAQLEKSRLLSDRFSAERPKGSFSTLEIQRTEQGDSAMYLCASTLSATNTGELFFGEGSRLTVL.

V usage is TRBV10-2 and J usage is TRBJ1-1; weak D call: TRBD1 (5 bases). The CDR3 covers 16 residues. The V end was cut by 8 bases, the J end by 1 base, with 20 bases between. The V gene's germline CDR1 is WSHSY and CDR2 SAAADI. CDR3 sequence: CASRTRVQRGNTEAFF. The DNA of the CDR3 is TGCGCCAGCCGGACCAGGGTTCAGAGGGGGAACACTGAAGCTTTCTTT.

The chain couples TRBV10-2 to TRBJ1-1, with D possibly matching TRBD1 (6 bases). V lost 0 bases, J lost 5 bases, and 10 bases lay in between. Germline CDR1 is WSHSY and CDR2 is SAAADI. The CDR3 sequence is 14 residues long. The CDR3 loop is CASSESRGGTEAFF. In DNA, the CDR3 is TGCGCCAGCAGTGAGTCCAGAGGGGGGACTGAAGCTTTCTTT.

Here the CDR3 DNA reads TGTGCCAGCAGCTTAGTTGACGGTAGCTCCTACAATGAGCAGTTCTTC. Amino acids: CASSLVDGSSYNEQFF. V gene TRBV5-4 combines with J gene TRBJ2-1; D gene unclear. The CDR3 runs to 16 residues. Germline loops: CDR1 SGHNT, CDR2 YYREEE (reference sequence). The V gene lost 2 bases and the J gene lost 0 bases, with 12 bases spanning the gap. Looking up the rest from reference TRBV5-4 and TRBJ2-1 gives the full variable domain: ETGVTQSPTHLIKTRGQQVTLRCSSQSGHNTVSWYQQALGQGPQFIFQYYREEENGRGNFPPRFSGLQFPNYSSELNVNALELDDSALYLCASSLVDGSSYNEQFFGPGTRLTVL.

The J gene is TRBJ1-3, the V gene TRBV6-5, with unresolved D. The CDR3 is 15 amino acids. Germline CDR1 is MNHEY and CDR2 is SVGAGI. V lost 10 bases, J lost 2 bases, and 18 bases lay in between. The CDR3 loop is CATGSPSRPGNTIYF. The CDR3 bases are TGTGCCACGGGATCCCCGTCCCGACCTGGAAACACCATATATTTT.

The chain's CDR3 is CASSQDLRGYTF. The CDR3 DNA reads TGTGCCAGCAGCCAAGATCTTCGTGGCTACACCTTC. The rearrangement joins TRBV3-1 (or the pseudogene TRBV3-2) to TRBJ1-2; D unclear. Germline CDR1 reads LGHDT; CDR2 reads YNNKEL (reference sequence). The CDR3 has 12 amino acids. The V and J ends lost 0 bases and 7 bases respectively, with 6 bases between them.

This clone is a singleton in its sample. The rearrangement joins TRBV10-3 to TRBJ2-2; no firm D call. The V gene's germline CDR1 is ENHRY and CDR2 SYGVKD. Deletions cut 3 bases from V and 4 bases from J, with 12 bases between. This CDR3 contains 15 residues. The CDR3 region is CAISDQAMSTGELFF. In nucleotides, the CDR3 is TGTGCCATCAGTGATCAGGCCATGTCCACCGGGGAGCTGTTTTTT.

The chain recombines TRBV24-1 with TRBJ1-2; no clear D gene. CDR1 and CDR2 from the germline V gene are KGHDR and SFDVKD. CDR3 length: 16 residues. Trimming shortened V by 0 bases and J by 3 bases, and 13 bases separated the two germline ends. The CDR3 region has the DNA TGTGCCACCAGTGATTTGGGTTCAGACGGGGACTATGGCTACACCTTC. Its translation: CATSDLGSDGDYGYTF.

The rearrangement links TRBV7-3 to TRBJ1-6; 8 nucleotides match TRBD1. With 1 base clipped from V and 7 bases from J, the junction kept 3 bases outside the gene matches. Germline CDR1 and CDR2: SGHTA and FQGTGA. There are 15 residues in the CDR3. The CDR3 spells CASSLNRQGNSPLHF. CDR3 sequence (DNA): TGTGCCAGCAGCTTAAACCGACAGGGGAATTCACCCCTCCACTTT.

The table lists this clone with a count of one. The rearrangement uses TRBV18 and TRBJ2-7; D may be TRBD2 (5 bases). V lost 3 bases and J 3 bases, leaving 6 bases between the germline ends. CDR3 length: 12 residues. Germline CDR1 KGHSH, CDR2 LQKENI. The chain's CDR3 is CASSPAGYEQYF. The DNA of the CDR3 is TGTGCCAGCTCACCCGCGGGCTACGAGCAGTACTTC.

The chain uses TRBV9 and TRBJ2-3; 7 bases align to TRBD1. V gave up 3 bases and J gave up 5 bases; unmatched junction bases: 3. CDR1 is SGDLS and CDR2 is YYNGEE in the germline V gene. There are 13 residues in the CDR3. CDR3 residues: CASSGDRVDTQYF. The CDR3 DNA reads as TGTGCCAGCAGCGGCGACAGGGTAGATACGCAGTATTTT.

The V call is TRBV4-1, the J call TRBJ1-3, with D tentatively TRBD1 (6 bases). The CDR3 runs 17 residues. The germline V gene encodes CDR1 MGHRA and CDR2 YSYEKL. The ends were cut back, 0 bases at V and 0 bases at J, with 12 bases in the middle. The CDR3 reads CASSQERGGHSGNTIYF. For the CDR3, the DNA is TGCGCCAGCAGCCAAGAACGGGGGGGGCACTCTGGAAACACCATATATTTT.

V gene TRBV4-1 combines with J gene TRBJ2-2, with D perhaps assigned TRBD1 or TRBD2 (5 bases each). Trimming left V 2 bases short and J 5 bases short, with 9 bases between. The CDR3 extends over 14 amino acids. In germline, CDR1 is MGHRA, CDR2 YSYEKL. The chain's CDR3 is CASSQSEGTGELFF. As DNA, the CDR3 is TGCGCCAGCAGCCAATCCGAGGGGACCGGGGAGCTGTTTTTT.

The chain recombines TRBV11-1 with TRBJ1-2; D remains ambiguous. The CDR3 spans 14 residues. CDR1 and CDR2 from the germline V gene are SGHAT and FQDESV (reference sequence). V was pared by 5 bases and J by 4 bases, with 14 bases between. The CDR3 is CASSPWSPSYGYTF. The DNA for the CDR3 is TGTGCCAGCAGCCCGTGGTCTCCTTCCTATGGCTACACCTTC.

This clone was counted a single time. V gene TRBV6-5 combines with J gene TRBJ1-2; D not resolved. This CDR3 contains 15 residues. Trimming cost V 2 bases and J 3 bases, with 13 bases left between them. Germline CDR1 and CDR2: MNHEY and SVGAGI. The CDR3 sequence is CASSYTRTAHYGYTF. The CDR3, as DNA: TGTGCCAGCAGTTACACTCGGACGGCACACTATGGCTACACCTTC.

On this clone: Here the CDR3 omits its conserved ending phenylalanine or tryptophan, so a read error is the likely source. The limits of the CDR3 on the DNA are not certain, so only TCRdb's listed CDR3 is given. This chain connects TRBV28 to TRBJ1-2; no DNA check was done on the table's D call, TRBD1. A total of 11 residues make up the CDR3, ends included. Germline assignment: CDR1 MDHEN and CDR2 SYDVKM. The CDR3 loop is CASSSYRDNQS.

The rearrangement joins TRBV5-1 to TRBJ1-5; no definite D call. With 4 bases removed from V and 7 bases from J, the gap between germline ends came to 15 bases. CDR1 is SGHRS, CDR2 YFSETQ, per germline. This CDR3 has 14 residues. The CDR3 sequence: CASSQTAGGQPQHF. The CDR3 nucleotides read TGCGCCAGCAGCCAAACCGCAGGAGGCCAGCCCCAGCATTTT.

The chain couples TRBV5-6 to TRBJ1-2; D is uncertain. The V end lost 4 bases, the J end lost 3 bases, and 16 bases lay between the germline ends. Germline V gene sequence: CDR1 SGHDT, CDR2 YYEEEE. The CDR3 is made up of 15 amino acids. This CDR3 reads CASSLLGPAHYGYTF. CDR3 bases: TGTGCCAGCAGCCTCTTGGGCCCGGCTCACTATGGCTACACCTTC.

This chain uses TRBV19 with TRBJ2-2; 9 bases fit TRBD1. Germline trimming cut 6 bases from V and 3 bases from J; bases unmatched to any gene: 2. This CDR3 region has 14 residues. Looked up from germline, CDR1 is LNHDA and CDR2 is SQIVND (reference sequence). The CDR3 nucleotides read TGTGCCAGTAGAAGGGACAGGGACACCGGGGAGCTGTTTTTT. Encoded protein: CASRRDRDTGELFF. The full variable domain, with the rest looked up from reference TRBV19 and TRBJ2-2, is DGGITQSPKYLFRKEGQNVTLSCEQNLNHDAMYWYRQDPGQGLRLIYYSQIVNDFQKGDIAEGYSVSREKKESFPLTVTSAQKNPTAFYLCASRRDRDTGELFFGEGSRLTVL.

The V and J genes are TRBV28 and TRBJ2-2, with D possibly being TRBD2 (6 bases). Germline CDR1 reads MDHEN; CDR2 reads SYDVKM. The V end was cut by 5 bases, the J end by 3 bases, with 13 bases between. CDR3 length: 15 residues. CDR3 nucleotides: TGTGCCAGCAGTCCACGACTAGTGTACACCGGGGAGCTGTTTTTT. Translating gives CASSPRLVYTGELFF.

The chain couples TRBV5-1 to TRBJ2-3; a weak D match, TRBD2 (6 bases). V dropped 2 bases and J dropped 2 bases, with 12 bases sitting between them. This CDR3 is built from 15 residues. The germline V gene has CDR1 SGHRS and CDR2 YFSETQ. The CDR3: CASSFLAGITDTQYF. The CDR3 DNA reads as TGCGCCAGCAGCTTTTTGGCGGGAATCACAGATACGCAGTATTTT.

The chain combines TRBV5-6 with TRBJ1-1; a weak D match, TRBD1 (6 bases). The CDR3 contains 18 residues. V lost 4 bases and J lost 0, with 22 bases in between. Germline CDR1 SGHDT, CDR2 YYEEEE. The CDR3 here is CASSPPRGHGRLNTEAFF. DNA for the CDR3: TGTGCCAGCAGCCCCCCTCGGGGACACGGCCGTTTGAACACTGAAGCTTTCTTT.

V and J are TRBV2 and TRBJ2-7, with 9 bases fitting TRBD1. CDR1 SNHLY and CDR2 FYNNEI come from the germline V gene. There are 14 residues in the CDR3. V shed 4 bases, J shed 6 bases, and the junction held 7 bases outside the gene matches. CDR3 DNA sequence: TGTGCCAGCAGTGTAACCGGGACAGGGTTCGAGCAGTACTTC. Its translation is CASSVTGTGFEQYF.